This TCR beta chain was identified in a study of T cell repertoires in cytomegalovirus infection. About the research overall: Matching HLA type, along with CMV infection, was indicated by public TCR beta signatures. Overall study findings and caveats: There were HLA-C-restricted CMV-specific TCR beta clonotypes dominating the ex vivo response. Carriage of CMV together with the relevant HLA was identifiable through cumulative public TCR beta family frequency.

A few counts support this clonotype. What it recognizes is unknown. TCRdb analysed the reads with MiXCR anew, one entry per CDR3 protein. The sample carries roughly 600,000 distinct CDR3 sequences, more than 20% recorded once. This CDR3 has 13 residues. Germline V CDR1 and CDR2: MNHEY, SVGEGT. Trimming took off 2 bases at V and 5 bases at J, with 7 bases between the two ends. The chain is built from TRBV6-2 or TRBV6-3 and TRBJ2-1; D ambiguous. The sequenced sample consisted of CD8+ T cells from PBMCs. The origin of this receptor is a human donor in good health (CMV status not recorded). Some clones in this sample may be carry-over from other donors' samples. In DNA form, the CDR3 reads TGTGCCAGCAGTTACCAGGACGACAATGAGCAGTTCTTC. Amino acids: CASSYQDDNEQFF.